This T cell receptor beta chain was sequenced for a study of cytomegalovirus exposure and HLA in healthy donors (dated by TCRdb to about 2017). In the study overall: An earlier analysis of roughly 500 of the donors reported 276 Gb of sequence data and approximately 120 million unique TCR beta sequences obtained from roughly 170 million T cells. Typing coverage differed by locus: A, B, C, DRB1 and DQB1 were typed in roughly 629-630 donors, DQA1 in approximately 520, DPA1 in around 610, and DPB1 in 450 to 490. HLA typing covered class I and class II loci at four-digit resolution. Donor age, sex, ethnicity and CMV serostatus were collected together with the repertoire data. Across about 380 genotyped donors of the cohort, an average of roughly 230,000 unique TCR beta nucleotide sequences per donor were sequenced, and roughly 17% of those sequences were non-productive. The later analysis used no new phenotypic data to find candidate immune exposures, relying instead on TCR beta sequences and their occurrence across donors. Of the roughly 390 genotyped donors, approximately 81% were placed in the genetic ancestry cluster associated with self-reported Caucasian donors. Approximately 310 gigabases of sequencing data and tens of millions of unique TCR sequences were included in an early release covering 500 to 750 HLA-typed donors. All discovery cohort repertoires had been generated using a single sequencing platform. High-throughput TCR immunosequencing, statistical association of individual TCRs with disease status, and machine learning were combined to predict cytomegalovirus infection status. To decide whether each TCR beta V gene segment behaved as functional or pseudogenic, an earlier analysis of 587 of the donors relied on high-throughput TCR beta sequencing. Besides the first cohort of approximately 670 subjects, a separate validation cohort made up of 90 to 150 different subjects was used. A later analysis re-analyzed previously published TCR beta repertoires from 500 to 700 donors and added high-resolution HLA genotyping to study TCR occurrence patterns. Roughly five DR-DQ haplotypes were handled as single units for association and clustering, since linkage in the cohort was strong. In a later genetic analysis, genome-wide SNP genotypes for about 55% of the 666 donors were used, and that subset was treated as a discovery cohort. The T cell repertoires of 670 or so subjects were profiled by immunosequencing and related to cytomegalovirus serostatus. The study was designed to test whether signatures of past pathogen exposure could be identified by cataloging public T cell receptors.

The cohort was made up of under 800 healthy bone marrow donors. At the time of sampling, every cohort member was nominally healthy, though immune exposures that went unrecorded were likely present. The donor tested CMV seronegative, placing the donor among the 350 or so seronegative members of the cohort. Every donor gave a peripheral blood sample, and the peripheral blood mononuclear cells from that sample were used for TCR beta sequencing. The Qiagen DNeasy Blood Extraction Kit was used to extract genomic DNA from the blood cell samples. The junction shows trimming of 4 bases on V and 3 bases on J, and the gene matches do not reach 6 bases of it. Inclusive of the bounding cysteine and phenylalanine, the CDR3 is 15 residues long. Just CDR3 DNA is preserved here, 45 bases in frame from base 1. CDR1 LGHNA and CDR2 YSLEER were looked up in the germline V gene. Library construction relied on the immunoSEQ multiplex PCR assay. For the multiplex PCR, a mixture combining 60 forward primers for TCR Vbeta segments and 13 reverse primers for TCR Jbeta segments was used. A multiplex PCR assay on genomic DNA amplified the CDR3 region of rearranged TCR beta genes. The Illumina HiSeq System was used to sequence the amplified TCR beta libraries as 87-base-pair reads. The authors' analysis ran thus. A later analysis counted tens of millions of unique TCR beta chains across the roughly 700 repertoires, and about 10 million of these chains were shared by at least two donors. Raw reads were error-corrected and collapsed into unique sequences by a nearest-neighbor algorithm in which closely related sequences were merged to remove PCR and sequencing errors. CDR3 sequences were aligned to IMGT reference sequences to assign V, D and J gene segments. For a sequence to be retained, a match of at least six nucleotides was required to both a V gene segment and a J gene segment. A rearrangement counted as productive if the CDR3 had no stop codons and remained in frame with V and J, and every other rearrangement counted as non-productive. CDR3 was defined by IMGT convention, running from the second conserved V-encoded cysteine to the conserved J-encoded phenylalanine. The earlier analysis of 550 to 650 of the donors excluded any sequence lacking an unambiguous match to a single V gene segment. In an earlier analysis of some 590 of the donors, V segments were called functional above 56.7% productive rearrangements and were called segregating when the between-donor standard deviation exceeded 5%. A statistical classification framework was built to diagnose cytomegalovirus status from the catalog of TCR beta chain sequences. In a later analysis, TCR nucleotide sequences were compared against IMGT/GENE-DB human TR gene sequences so that V and J genes could be assigned. A later analysis assigned CDR3 sequences and most-parsimonious VDJ recombination scenarios with the TCRdist pipeline. In a later analysis, each TCR beta chain was defined by its CDR3 amino acid sequence together with its V-gene family, and reads lacking a unique V-gene family were excluded. A later analysis removed 600 or so highly shared, low-generation-probability nucleotide sequences to deal with suspected cross-contamination and a sequencing artifact. In a later analysis, a clonal expansion index for each public chain was calculated from normalized within-repertoire ranks of inferred template counts. In a later analysis, generation probabilities were computed using a VDJ recombination model fitted to out-of-frame rearrangements, and the results were checked against IGoR. Hypergeometric tests were used in a later analysis to score TCR-TCR, TCR-HLA and TCR-CMV co-occurrence, with a repertoire-size bias correction applied to the TCR pairs. To estimate false discovery rates, a later analysis permuted the HLA or CMV assignments 20 times. In a later analysis, co-occurring TCRs were grouped using DBSCAN, with TCRdist sequence similarity added in when clustering inside HLA-allele-positive subsets. Co-occurrence clustering excluded repertoires with fewer than 30,000 or more than 120,000 public chains, plus five with anomalous nucleotide sharing. TCRdb limited this immuneACCESS table to in-frame rearrangements with V and J called. A share of clones is missing; checked studies link under half to unresolved V genes, and the rest is unexplained. V, J and clone size are those of that table, while D and trimming were read from the DNA. For this sample the table gives about 130,000 clones, of which about 85% were detected only once. The top ten clones comprise 1.5% to 2% of the sample.

A single count supports this clone. Its antigen remains undetermined. Qualities for individual bases were not recorded, and no much larger clone is one base off. The research as a whole found: The classifier was reported to diagnose cytomegalovirus status with high specificity and sensitivity in both the original cohort and the validation cohort. Because HLA typing was missing for some donors at each locus, association tests included only the typed subset. Because counts were too low, approximately 18 rarely observed V segments, including chromosome 9 orphons, were excluded from the earlier analysis of several hundred of the donors. According to the authors, the approach could potentially be generalized to other disease states and immunological phenotypes. Most TCR sequences were observed very rarely across donors, whereas some public TCRs were present in many individuals. Some IMGT-functional V segments, including TRBV6-2 and TRBV6-3, could not be told apart with the 87-base-pair reads, so those segments were excluded. In a later genetic analysis, fewer N-insertions in productive TCRs were reported among donors in an Asian-associated ancestry cluster than the roughly 700-donor mean. In a later analysis, most CMV-associated TCR beta chains were found to appear HLA-restricted, with HLA associations seemingly driven largely by CMV exposure. A cluster of highly shared sequence variants was judged likely to represent a technical artifact of the sequencing pipeline. In a later analysis, the rate of TCR association differed among HLA loci, with DRB1 alleles having the most associated TCRs and HLA-C alleles having the fewest. In vitro tests confirmed that a few of the cytomegalovirus-associated TCR beta chains recognize cytomegalovirus antigens. A later genetic analysis associated a missense DCLRE1C variant with V-gene and J-gene trimming of TCR beta chains, and an independent cohort replicated the association. Correlated functional status among segregating V segments might reflect linkage disequilibrium, but an unknown experimental factor could not be ruled out. In a later analysis, HLA-associated TCR beta chains showed more clonal expansion and lower generation probabilities than non-associated chains that were equally common. The cohort was sequenced for TCR beta chains only, and without alpha or paired-chain data the features that could be detected were limited. In the study, about 150 TCR beta chains were listed as associated with cytomegalovirus. A later analysis reported that several top co-occurrence clusters appeared linked to parvovirus B19, influenza, CMV and Epstein-Barr virus. Immune exposure information for the cohort was limited to CMV serostatus. When HLA alleles, especially DR and DQ, strongly co-occurred, attributing TCR associations to individual alleles was difficult. Sequencing depth was assumed to be roughly uniform across donors in the presence/absence analyses, though that assumption may not hold. In an earlier analysis of approximately 590 of the donors, most TCR beta V segments were observed in productive rearrangements about 87% or about 30% of the time, broadly matching IMGT annotations. In a later analysis, 15,000 to 20,000 TCR beta sequences were associated with specific HLA alleles at a false discovery rate of 0.05. A further reported finding was that TCR beta sequences accurately predicted the HLA-A and HLA-B alleles for most subjects in the first cohort.

This TCR was sampled from a boy aged 5-17 years in good health and CMV-seronegative. Sequenced input: PBMCs. The receptor chain draws on TRBV4-3 and TRBJ2-3, with 8 bases aligning to TRBD2. The CDR3 region: CASSPYSGMTDTQYF. The DNA sequence is TGCGCCAGCAGCCCCTATAGCGGGATGACAGATACGCAGTATTTT.